One and the same sample provided the 10 T cell receptor beta chains below, sequenced in a study of blood T cell repertoires in COVID-19 (dated by TCRdb to the early 2020s). Library preparation was by the immunoSEQ multiplex PCR assay. Entries here come from immuneACCESS through TCRdb and include only in-frame sequences with V and J called. Some clones fail to appear in such tables; in the studies checked, an unresolved V gene covers under half of the shortfall, and the cause of the remainder is unknown. For this sample there are about 140,000 clones; roughly nine tenths appear just once. The top ten constitute more than 2% of the sample. The source material was peripheral blood. The source is a human donor with COVID-19, enrolled during active disease. The donor label of this sample is uncertain.

This sequence joins TRBV5-1 and TRBJ2-7, with D possibly matching TRBD2 (6 bases). Germline V gene lookup returns CDR1 SGHRS and CDR2 YFSETQ. Trimming pared 2 bases from V and 0 bases from J, leaving 12 bases between. This CDR3 is 15 amino acids long. CDR3: CASSFGGSSSYEQYF. The DNA for the CDR3 is TGCGCCAGCAGCTTCGGAGGGAGTAGCTCCTACGAGCAGTACTTC.

The V and J genes are TRBV18 and TRBJ2-7, with D possibly TRBD1 on 5 matching bases. The CDR3 has 14 residues. V shed 2 bases and J shed 0 bases, with 8 bases lying between them. Germline assignment: CDR1 KGHSH and CDR2 LQKENI. The CDR3 here is CASSPGAASYEQYF. The DNA of the CDR3 is TGTGCCAGCTCACCAGGGGCAGCCTCCTACGAGCAGTACTTC.

The CDR3 loop reads CASSLLGGTEAFF. The CDR3 DNA sequence: TGTGCCAGCAGCTTACTAGGCGGCACTGAAGCTTTCTTT. V usage is TRBV7-9 and J usage is TRBJ1-1; D uncertain. Per germline, CDR1 SEHNR and CDR2 FQNEAQ (reference sequence). V was clipped by 2 bases and J by 4 bases, with 8 bases between them. This CDR3 contains 13 residues.

This chain links TRBV10-3 with TRBJ1-2; 12 bases match TRBD1. The CDR3 is 17 amino acids. Unmatched junction bases numbered 8, after V lost 2 bases and J lost 4 bases. CDR1 and CDR2 from the germline V gene are ENHRY and SYGVKD. Here the CDR3 DNA reads TGTGCCATCAGTGAGAGGGGACAGGGGGCGCACGGCTATGGCTACACCTTC. It translates to CAISERGQGAHGYGYTF.

This chain connects TRBV5-1 to TRBJ1-4, with 8 bases aligning to TRBD1. V shed 4 bases and J 7 bases; nucleotides not matched to a gene: 18. The CDR3 contains 18 residues. Germline CDR1 SGHRS, CDR2 YFSETQ. The CDR3: CASSLGTGGNREGEKLFF. CDR3 coding DNA: TGCGCCAGCAGCCTAGGGACAGGTGGAAACCGAGAGGGTGAAAAACTGTTTTTT.

The rearrangement uses TRBV11-2 and TRBJ1-4; D not resolved. Deletions cut 0 bases from V and 3 bases from J, with 5 bases between. Per the germline V gene, CDR1 is SGHAT and CDR2 is FQNNGV. This CDR3 contains 14 residues. Here the CDR3 DNA reads TGTGCCAGCAGCTTAGACCAGGCTAATGAAAAACTGTTTTTT. Amino acids: CASSLDQANEKLFF.

The V call is TRBV27, the J call TRBJ1-4; 9 bases map to TRBD1. J gave up 6 bases and V 4 bases, and 9 bases lay outside the gene matches. Germline-derived CDR1 and CDR2 are MNHEY and SMNVEV (reference sequence). The CDR3 has 16 amino acids. The CDR3 sequence is CASSSRTGGADEKLFF. The CDR3 nucleotides are TGTGCCAGCAGTTCTCGAACAGGGGGCGCAGATGAAAAACTGTTTTTT.

This chain links TRBV5-4 with TRBJ2-3, with 8 bases that match TRBD2. This CDR3 comprises 15 residues. The trim removed 6 bases at V and 5 bases at J, leaving 11 bases unmatched. Germline V gene lookup returns CDR1 SGHNT and CDR2 YYREEE (reference sequence). The CDR3 DNA follows: TGTGCCAGCAAATTAGCGGGGAGTTTGGGAGATACGCAGTATTTT. It translates to CASKLAGSLGDTQYF.

The chain joins TRBV7-8 to TRBJ2-1; 9 bases align to TRBD1. Germline CDR1 reads SGHVS; CDR2 reads FQNEAQ. The CDR3 covers 16 residues. V lost 5 bases to trimming and J lost 6 bases; unmatched junction nucleotides: 11. CDR3 coding DNA: TGTGCCAGCAGCCCCCCACAGGGGGCGCGTGGCAATGAGCAGTTCTTC. Protein product: CASSPPQGARGNEQFF.

This rearrangement joins TRBV15 to TRBJ2-2, with no clear D. The CDR3 contains 16 residues. Germline CDR1 is LNHNV and CDR2 is YYDKDF (reference sequence). The ends were cut back, 4 bases at V and 4 bases at J, with 16 bases in the middle. The CDR3 is CATSTRSPWSTGELFF. The CDR3 DNA reads TGTGCCACCAGCACCAGAAGCCCCTGGAGCACCGGGGAGCTGTTTTTT.